This T cell receptor beta chain emerged from a study of preoperative IRX-2 immunotherapy in early breast cancer. Germline V lookup: CDR1 SQVTM, CDR2 ANQGSEA. The CDR3 spans 14 residues. Trimming stripped 1 base from V and 8 bases from J, with 14 bases between. Sequenced by immunoSEQ multiplex PCR; TCRdb stores in-frame clones only, minus some. The sample includes 39,000 or so clones, approximately 80% of them seen just once. The treatment: preoperative locoregional IRX-2 cytokine immunotherapy. Preoperative locoregional IRX-2 cytokine immunotherapy was tested in the phase Ib source study. The sequencing used tumor tissue, collected after IRX-2 immunotherapy. The J gene is TRBJ1-4, the V gene TRBV29-1, with D perhaps TRBD1 (5 bases). The receptor was isolated from a human donor with breast cancer. The CDR3 here is CSVEGAAGTEKLFF. As DNA, the CDR3 is TGCAGCGTTGAAGGGGCGGCAGGGACCGAAAAACTGTTTTTT.